These T cell receptor beta chains were read from a single sample in a study of CD8 T cells in ankylosing spondylitis. MiXCR, run by TCRdb on the 5' RACE reads, gives a single entry per CDR3 protein. Among some 800,000 distinct CDR3 sequences listed, 10% to 15% were seen once. Sequencing used blood, either unsorted or a sorted T cell fraction (not recorded which). The receptors stem from a male donor with ankylosing spondylitis. The CDR3 runs from the conserved cysteine through the conserved F or W.

j_call: TRBJ2-1; cdr3_length: 17; v_call: TRBV28; cdr3_aa: CASSPAGLAGYVGEQFF
j_call: TRBJ1-5; cdr3_length: 14; v_call: TRBV20-1; cdr3_aa: CSARGPRGDQPQHF
j_call: TRBJ2-1; cdr3_length: 13; v_call: TRBV7-9; cdr3_aa: CASRGKGRNEQFF
j_call: TRBJ1-4; cdr3_length: 16; v_call: TRBV7-6; cdr3_aa: CASSPRAGQGDEKLFF
j_call: TRBJ2-1; cdr3_length: 17; v_call: TRBV9; cdr3_aa: CASSPKAGAIGANEQFF
j_call: TRBJ2-7; cdr3_length: 17; v_call: TRBV4-2; cdr3_aa: CASSRNPSGTGDYEQYF
j_call: TRBJ2-1; cdr3_length: 15; v_call: TRBV29-1; cdr3_aa: CSVEGDSGSLNEQFF
j_call: TRBJ2-5; cdr3_length: 14; v_call: TRBV20-1; cdr3_aa: CSAGPSGRGETQYF
j_call: TRBJ2-4; cdr3_length: 15; v_call: TRBV29-1; cdr3_aa: CSVGHTGGLENIQYF
j_call: TRBJ1-5; cdr3_length: 15; v_call: TRBV20-1; cdr3_aa: CSAKERGRGNQPQHF
j_call: TRBJ1-2; cdr3_length: 16; v_call: TRBV4-2; cdr3_aa: CASSLRTGRDGYGYTF
j_call: TRBJ2-5; cdr3_length: 16; v_call: TRBV30; cdr3_aa: CAWSVGTSGVGETQYF
j_call: TRBJ1-6; cdr3_length: 15; v_call: TRBV6-1; cdr3_aa: CASSVTGTDNSPLHF
j_call: TRBJ2-2; cdr3_length: 14; v_call: TRBV12-3/TRBV12-4; cdr3_aa: CASSPRTNTGELFF
j_call: TRBJ2-3; cdr3_length: 16; v_call: TRBV7-2; cdr3_aa: CASSLLVSQDTDTQYF
j_call: TRBJ2-1; cdr3_length: 17; v_call: TRBV20-1; cdr3_aa: CSARDPRGEGSYNEQFF
j_call: TRBJ2-3; cdr3_length: 13; v_call: TRBV5-8; cdr3_aa: CASSAGTAVTQYF
j_call: TRBJ2-5; cdr3_length: 15; v_call: TRBV10-3; cdr3_aa: CAISESIQGVETQYF
j_call: TRBJ2-6; cdr3_length: 16; v_call: TRBV29-1; cdr3_aa: CSVLRHSNSGANVLTF
j_call: TRBJ2-2; cdr3_length: 14; v_call: TRBV5-1; cdr3_aa: CASSLFGNTGELFF
j_call: TRBJ2-7; cdr3_length: 16; v_call: TRBV15; cdr3_aa: CATSPSAPGYQYEQYF
j_call: TRBJ2-1; cdr3_length: 13; v_call: TRBV5-4; cdr3_aa: CASSLKEAGEQFF
j_call: TRBJ1-2; cdr3_length: 12; v_call: TRBV29-1; cdr3_aa: CSIQPRTHGYTF
j_call: TRBJ1-2; cdr3_length: 14; v_call: TRBV9; cdr3_aa: CASSAFGQVYGYTF
j_call: TRBJ2-1; cdr3_length: 13; v_call: TRBV6-2/TRBV6-3; cdr3_aa: CASSRLRYNEQFF
j_call: TRBJ2-1; cdr3_length: 15; v_call: TRBV7-2; cdr3_aa: CASSPVWARNNEQFF
j_call: TRBJ1-5; cdr3_length: 13; v_call: TRBV20-1; cdr3_aa: CSVSGGAGQPQHF
j_call: TRBJ2-7; cdr3_length: 13; v_call: TRBV13; cdr3_aa: CASSFARTAKRYF
j_call: TRBJ2-1; cdr3_length: 12; v_call: TRBV7-9; cdr3_aa: CASSSARNEQFF
j_call: TRBJ2-7; cdr3_length: 18; v_call: TRBV28; cdr3_aa: CASSMTNSRTSRYYEQYF
j_call: TRBJ2-3; cdr3_length: 18; v_call: TRBV20-1; cdr3_aa: CSARDPRGTGGGTDTQYF
j_call: TRBJ2-3; cdr3_length: 14; v_call: TRBV7-2; cdr3_aa: CASSLYESTDTQYF
j_call: TRBJ2-7; cdr3_length: 16; v_call: TRBV28; cdr3_aa: CASSLLGPTSSYEQYF
j_call: TRBJ1-1; cdr3_length: 13; v_call: TRBV15; cdr3_aa: CATSMLEGTEAFF
j_call: TRBJ2-1; cdr3_length: 16; v_call: TRBV5-1; cdr3_aa: CASSLGGASSYNEQFF
j_call: TRBJ1-2; cdr3_length: 14; v_call: TRBV7-2; cdr3_aa: CASSWTGQGIGYTF
j_call: TRBJ1-1; cdr3_length: 13; v_call: TRBV29-1; cdr3_aa: CSVGGQPRTEAFF
j_call: TRBJ2-3; cdr3_length: 14; v_call: TRBV5-1; cdr3_aa: CASQSGVVTDTQYF
j_call: TRBJ2-7; cdr3_length: 12; v_call: TRBV20-1; cdr3_aa: CSAIGGGAEQYF
j_call: TRBJ2-2; cdr3_length: 19; v_call: TRBV7-3; cdr3_aa: CASSPRGSLAGIRTGELFF
j_call: TRBJ1-2; cdr3_length: 13; v_call: TRBV7-6; cdr3_aa: CASSRQYGDGYTF
j_call: TRBJ2-1; cdr3_length: 18; v_call: TRBV12-3/TRBV12-4; cdr3_aa: CASSLSLVAGASYNEQFF
j_call: TRBJ1-4; cdr3_length: 16; v_call: TRBV10-2; cdr3_aa: CASSGGGDVSGEKLFF
j_call: TRBJ2-2; cdr3_length: 19; v_call: TRBV3-1; cdr3_aa: CASSQVGERQGPNTGELFF
j_call: TRBJ2-5; cdr3_length: 15; v_call: TRBV7-9; cdr3_aa: CASSSRGSPGETQYF
j_call: TRBJ2-1; cdr3_length: 16; v_call: TRBV5-1; cdr3_aa: CASSLAPGGQSEEQFF
j_call: TRBJ2-5; cdr3_length: 17; v_call: TRBV7-9; cdr3_aa: CASSSPVGESGGETQYF
j_call: TRBJ2-7; cdr3_length: 15; v_call: TRBV6-5; cdr3_aa: CASSYSQFVSYEQYF
j_call: TRBJ2-7; cdr3_length: 12; v_call: TRBV5-1; cdr3_aa: CASSLAGPEQYF
j_call: TRBJ1-5; cdr3_length: 12; v_call: TRBV28; cdr3_aa: CASGGSNQPQHF
j_call: TRBJ1-4; cdr3_length: 15; v_call: TRBV7-6; cdr3_aa: CASTHLLTGRGKLFF